These 13 T cell receptor beta chains share one sample of origin, sequenced in a study of T cells in localized non-small cell lung cancer. Produced via immunoSEQ multiplex PCR; TCRdb's table is partial and in-frame only. The sample holds about 18,000 clones, around 83% seen once. This material consisted of peripheral blood, taken before any cancer treatment. These receptors originate from a female donor older than 55 with stage I lung adenocarcinoma.

The chain uses TRBV5-1 and TRBJ2-2, with 7 nucleotides matching TRBD2. The CDR3 has 15 amino acids. Germline-derived CDR1 and CDR2 are SGHRS and YFSETQ. V lost 0 bases to trimming and J lost 6 bases; unmatched junction nucleotides: 5. In DNA form, the CDR3 reads TGCGCCAGCAGCTTGGATCCGGGGAGGGCCGGGGAGCTGTTTTTT. This translates into CASSLDPGRAGELFF. Full variable domain (rest looked up from reference TRBV5-1 and TRBJ2-2): KAGVTQTPRYLIKTRGQQVTLSCSPISGHRSVSWYQQTPGQGLQFLFEYFSETQRNKGNFPGRFSGRQFSNSRSEMNVSTLELGDSALYLCASSLDPGRAGELFFGEGSRLTVL.

V and J are TRBV5-1 and TRBJ2-5, with TRBD2 matching over 13 bases. This CDR3 region has 15 residues. V was pared by 4 bases and J by 6 bases, with 6 bases of the junction left unmatched. Germline V lookup: CDR1 SGHRS, CDR2 YFSETQ. This chain's CDR3 is CASSTSGGEWKTQYF. In nucleotides, the CDR3 is TGCGCCAGCAGCACTAGCGGGGGGGAGTGGAAGACCCAGTACTTC.

In DNA, the CDR3 is TGCGCCAGCAGTCAATCGGGCGGTGGAAACACCATATATTTT. It translates to CASSQSGGGNTIYF. The J gene is TRBJ1-3, the V gene TRBV5-1; no reliable D call. V lost 5 bases to trimming and J lost 3 bases, with 12 bases between them. CDR3 length: 14 residues. In germline, CDR1 is SGHRS, CDR2 YFSETQ.

Written as DNA, the CDR3 is TGTGCCAGCAGCTCAACACTAGCGGGTAACGACGAGCAGTACTTC. This sequence encodes CASSSTLAGNDEQYF. The chain recombines TRBV21-1 with TRBJ2-7; the D call TRBD2 from the table was never checked on the DNA. TRBV21-1 counts as a pseudogene. This CDR3 spans 15 amino acids.

V gene TRBV2 combines with J gene TRBJ1-1; D perhaps matches TRBD1 (5 bases). This CDR3 contains 13 residues. V lost 6 bases to trimming and J lost 1 base, with 9 bases between them. Germline V gives CDR1 SNHLY, CDR2 FYNNEI. The CDR3 spells CASREQENTEAFF. The CDR3 DNA reads as TGTGCCAGCAGGGAACAGGAGAACACTGAAGCTTTCTTT. Supplemented by reference TRBV2 and TRBJ1-1, the full variable domain reads EPEVTQTPSHQVTQMGQEVILRCVPISNHLYFYWYRQILGQKVEFLVSFYNNEISEKSEIFDDQFSVERPDGSNFTLKIRSTKLEDSAMYFCASREQENTEAFFGQGTRLTVV.

Only one count was recorded for this clone. The V gene is TRBV6-4, the J gene TRBJ1-2; D remains ambiguous. The CDR3 spans 13 residues. Germline CDR1 MRHNA, CDR2 SNTAGT. The V end lost 3 bases, the J end lost 3 bases, and 8 bases lay between the germline ends. CDR3 sequence (DNA): TGTGCCAGCAGTGAACCTAGAGACTATGGCTACACCTTC. Amino acids: CASSEPRDYGYTF.

V is TRBV5-4 and J is TRBJ2-5; no clear D gene. The V and J ends lost 4 bases and 2 bases respectively, with 9 bases between them. The CDR3 totals 13 residues. From germline, CDR1 is SGHNT and CDR2 YYREEE (reference sequence). CDR3 region: CASSPQNQETQYF. Written as DNA, the CDR3 is TGTGCCAGCAGCCCCCAGAATCAAGAGACCCAGTACTTC.

The chain is built from TRBV7-3 and TRBJ2-3; 9 bases align to TRBD2. CDR1 and CDR2 (germline): SGHTA, FQGTGA. The CDR3 has 14 residues. V was clipped by 0 bases and J by 5 bases; unmatched bases: 0. CDR3 nucleotides: TGTGCCAGCAGCTTAACTAGCGGGGGAGATACGCAGTATTTT. This sequence encodes CASSLTSGGDTQYF.

The V gene is TRBV7-6, the J gene TRBJ2-2, with TRBD2 as a possible D gene (6 bases). The CDR3 is made up of 16 amino acids. Trimming pared 0 bases from V and 0 bases from J, leaving 8 bases between. Germline loops: CDR1 SGHVS, CDR2 FNYEAQ. This chain's CDR3 is CASSLAAGANTGELFF. The CDR3 DNA sequence: TGTGCCAGCAGCTTAGCAGCGGGCGCGAACACCGGGGAGCTGTTTTTT.

V gene TRBV7-9 combines with J gene TRBJ2-1; D may be TRBD1 (6 bases). This CDR3 region has 15 residues. The V gene's germline CDR1 is SEHNR and CDR2 FQNEAQ (reference sequence). V lost 6 bases and J 7 bases, leaving 19 bases between the germline ends. The CDR3 coding sequence is TGTGCCAGCAGTCCGCCGGGACAACCCAGGAATGAGCAGTTCTTC. Protein sequence: CASSPPGQPRNEQFF.

The rearrangement links TRBV7-2 to TRBJ1-2; D may be TRBD1 (5 bases). The germline V gene encodes CDR1 SGHTA and CDR2 FQGNSA. The CDR3 totals 12 residues. The V end was cut by 6 bases, the J end by 8 bases, with 13 bases between. CDR3: CASSQTGDGYTF. CDR3 in DNA: TGTGCCAGCAGTCAAACAGGTGACGGCTACACCTTC. The full variable domain, in which reference TRBV7-2 and TRBJ1-2 provide the parts outside the CDR3, is GAGVSQSPSNKVTEKGKDVELRCDPISGHTALYWYRQSLGQGLEFLIYFQGNSAPDKSGLPSDRFSAERTGGSVSTLTIQRTQQEDSAVYLCASSQTGDGYTFGSGTRLTVV.

V is TRBV4-1 and J is TRBJ1-2; no clear D gene. This CDR3 contains 14 residues. CDR1 and CDR2 (germline): MGHRA, YSYEKL. V dropped 1 base and J dropped 10 bases, with 16 bases sitting between them. The CDR3 is CASSQVRQIGNYTF. Written as DNA, the CDR3 is TGCGCCAGCAGCCAAGTTAGGCAGATCGGAAACTACACCTTC.

The V and J genes are TRBV9 and TRBJ1-2; D is unclear. V lost 0 bases and J 5 bases, leaving 11 bases between the germline ends. This CDR3 comprises 14 residues. The V gene's germline CDR1 is SGDLS and CDR2 YYNGEE. The CDR3 DNA follows: TGTGCCAGCAGCGTAGGGGTTACGATTTATGGCTACACCTTC. Protein: CASSVGVTIYGYTF.